This T cell receptor (beta chain) was sequenced during a study of cytomegalovirus exposure and HLA in healthy donors. General study points: Later findings reportedly placed an Asian-associated ancestry cluster below the roughly 690-donor mean for N-insertions.

It was with 60 Vbeta and 13 Jbeta primers that the PCR ran. The assay was immunoSEQ multiplex PCR, and TCRdb's table has in-frame clones only and misses some. The table has tens of thousands of clones, 50% to 80% seen once. The CDR3 length is 15 residues. Germline CDR1 reads LGHNA; CDR2 reads YSLEER. V gave up 0 bases and J gave up 7 bases, with 15 bases separating them. This clone appeared a single time. Its antigen is not known. The sample taken for sequencing was PBMCs. The rearrangement uses TRBV4-3 and TRBJ2-5; possible D gene TRBD2, 6 bases. This receptor was obtained from a man aged 35-49 years in good health and CMV-seropositive. The CDR3 DNA reads TGCGCCAGCAGCCAAGATCTGAGGGCCGGGGGGACCCAGTACTTC. It yields the protein CASSQDLRAGGTQYF.